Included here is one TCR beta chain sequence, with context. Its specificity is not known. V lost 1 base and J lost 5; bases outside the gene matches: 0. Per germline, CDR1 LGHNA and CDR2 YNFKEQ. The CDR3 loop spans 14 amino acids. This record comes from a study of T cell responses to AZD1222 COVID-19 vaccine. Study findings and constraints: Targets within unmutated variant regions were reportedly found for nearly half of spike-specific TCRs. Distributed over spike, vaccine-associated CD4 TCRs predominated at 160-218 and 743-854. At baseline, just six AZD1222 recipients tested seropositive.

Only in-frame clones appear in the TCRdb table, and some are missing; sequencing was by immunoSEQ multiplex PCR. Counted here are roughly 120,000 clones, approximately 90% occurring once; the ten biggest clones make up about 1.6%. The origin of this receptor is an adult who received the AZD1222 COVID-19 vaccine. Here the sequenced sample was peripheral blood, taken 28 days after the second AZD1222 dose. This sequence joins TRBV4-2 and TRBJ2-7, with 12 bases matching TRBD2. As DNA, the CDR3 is TGTGCCAGCAGCCAAGCTAGCGGGGGGGACGAGCAGTACTTC. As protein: CASSQASGGDEQYF.